The table lists the clone carrying this T cell receptor beta chain with a count of one. In Seattle, patients joined the study during active infection and were tracked longitudinally. These data belong to a study of blood T cell repertoires in COVID-19. Study-level background: Sites in the United States, Italy and Spain provided acute and convalescent COVID-19 samples. T cells, B-cell-depleted T cells, or PBMCs supplied cDNA or gDNA.

The V segment lost 5 bases and the J segment 3 bases; nucleotides outside the gene matches: 6. Germline loops: CDR1 SGHTA, CDR2 FQGTGA. There are 15 residues in the CDR3. Only in-frame clones appear in the TCRdb table, and some are missing; sequencing was by immunoSEQ multiplex PCR. The sample has over 150,000 clones, around 83% seen once; the top ten hold over 10%. The chain employs TRBV7-3 and TRBJ2-2, with 7 bases lining up with TRBD1. The material sequenced was peripheral blood. This clonotype was sampled from a woman aged 55-75 years with COVID-19, enrolled during active disease. The CDR3 region has the DNA TGTGCCAGCAGCGTTGACAGGGCCTACACCGGGGAGCTGTTTTTT. Protein product: CASSVDRAYTGELFF.